This T cell receptor beta chain was retrieved from a study of cytomegalovirus exposure and HLA in healthy donors. V gave up 10 bases and J gave up 0 bases, with 13 bases separating them. The CDR3 consists of 14 residues. Germline lookup yields CDR1 MNHNY and CDR2 SVGAGI (reference sequence). This clone was counted many times. Its specificity is not known. Study-level points and caveats: Later analysis demonstrated an association between a missense DCLRE1C variant and TCR beta V- and J-gene trimming. Across donors, sequencing depth was assumed by presence/absence analyses to be roughly uniform.

PCR involved 60 Vbeta and 13 Jbeta primers. The table came from immunoSEQ multiplex PCR; TCRdb's copy has only in-frame clones and leaves some out. The sample yields under 300,000 clones, 86% seen once. J is TRBJ1-5 and V is TRBV6-6; D uncertain. Sample: PBMCs. This sequence originates from a man aged 40-49 years in good health and CMV-seropositive. This CDR3 reads CATRDIYSNQPQHF. CDR3 coding DNA: TGTGCCACCCGTGACATTTATAGCAATCAGCCCCAGCATTTT.